Below, 13 T cell receptor beta chains from the same sample are listed, as sequenced in a study of T cell responses to AZD1222 COVID-19 vaccine. Clones were sequenced by immunoSEQ multiplex PCR, and TCRdb holds only the in-frame ones, with some missing. Seen here are 160,000 or so clones, approximately 87% observed once, and the top ten hold around 4.5%. The starting material was peripheral blood, obtained 28 days after the second AZD1222 dose. The receptors stem from an adult who received the AZD1222 COVID-19 vaccine.

The J gene is TRBJ1-1, the V gene TRBV5-5; no definite D call. There are 13 residues in the CDR3. V was clipped by 0 bases and J by 8 bases, with 11 bases between them. Looked up from germline, CDR1 is SGHKS and CDR2 is YYEKEE (reference sequence). The CDR3 coding sequence is TGTGCCAGCAGCTTGGAGAGTCCCTCGGAAGCTTTCTTT. Its protein product is CASSLESPSEAFF. The full variable domain, with the rest looked up from reference TRBV5-5 and TRBJ1-1, is DAGVTQSPTHLIKTRGQQVTLRCSPISGHKSVSWYQQVLGQGPQFIFQYYEKEERGRGNFPDRFSARQFPNYSSELNVNALLLGDSALYLCASSLESPSEAFFGQGTRLTVV.

V and J are TRBV12-3 or TRBV12-4 and TRBJ1-1; unclear D gene. The CDR3 is 12 residues long. Trimming removed 6 bases at V and 0 bases at J, with 5 bases between. The CDR3 DNA is TGTGCCAGCAGCCGATTGAACACTGAAGCTTTCTTT. Residues: CASSRLNTEAFF.

V and J are TRBV18 and TRBJ1-1, with 7 bases fitting TRBD1. The CDR3 spans 12 residues. V gave up 6 bases and J gave up 6 bases; unmatched junction bases: 4. Germline values: CDR1 KGHSH, CDR2 LQKENI. The CDR3 coding sequence is TGTGCCAGCTCGCTACAGGGGTCTGAAGCTTTCTTT. It specifies CASSLQGSEAFF.

This clone was seen a single time. CDR3 protein: CAWSGSPGWNTEAFF. In nucleotides, the CDR3 is TGTGCCTGGAGTGGCTCCCCCGGGTGGAACACTGAAGCTTTCTTT. V is TRBV30 and J is TRBJ1-1; D is ambiguous. CDR1 GTSNPN and CDR2 SVGIG come from the germline V gene (reference sequence). This CDR3 is built from 15 residues. The ends were cut back, 1 base at V and 1 base at J, with 13 bases in the middle.

The chain combines TRBV6-5 with TRBJ1-2; D unresolved. This CDR3 is 12 amino acids long. Germline V gene sequence: CDR1 MNHEY, CDR2 SVGAGI. Between the trimmed V and J ends, which lost 6 bases and 7 bases, there was a span of 12 bases. For the CDR3, the DNA is TGTGCCAGCAGGGACCCCCCGCGTGGCTACACCTTC. It codes for CASRDPPRGYTF.

Note on this clone: The identical CDR3 is also encoded by other nucleotide sequences in the sample. The gene calls are TRBV30 and TRBJ1-2, with a weak D call TRBD1 (5 bases). Germline V gene sequence: CDR1 GTSNPN, CDR2 SVGIG (reference sequence). V was cut by 2 bases and J by 4 bases, with 11 bases left in between. This CDR3 is built from 13 residues. The DNA for the CDR3 is TGTGCCTGGAGTCCGGGACTCGGCTATGGCTACACCTTC. It encodes CAWSPGLGYGYTF.

This sequence joins TRBV7-6 and TRBJ2-1, with 11 bases matching TRBD1. This CDR3 region has 15 residues. Trimming removed 5 bases from V and 7 bases from J; junction bases left unmatched: 7. The germline CDR1 and CDR2 sequences are SGHVS and FNYEAQ. In nucleotides, the CDR3 is TGTGCCAGCAGCCTCTGGACAGGGGGCGTAAATGAGCAGTTCTTC. Its translation is CASSLWTGGVNEQFF.

The chain links TRBV3-1 (or the pseudogene TRBV3-2) to TRBJ2-7; no clear D gene. The CDR3 contains 16 residues. The ends were cut back, 4 bases at V and 3 bases at J, with 19 bases in the middle. Germline V gene sequence: CDR1 LGHDT, CDR2 YNNKEL (reference sequence). The CDR3 protein is CASSPLPGLGHYEQYF. Written as DNA, the CDR3 is TGTGCCAGCAGCCCATTGCCGGGTCTAGGCCACTACGAGCAGTACTTC.

This chain joins TRBV5-3 and TRBJ1-5; no clear D. TRBV5-3 is marked as an open reading frame, function uncertain. Trimming removed 2 bases from V and 3 bases from J, with 12 bases in between. CDR3 length equals 15 residues. CDR3 sequence reads: CARSFRPGANQPQHF. The CDR3 nucleotides are TGTGCCAGAAGCTTCCGTCCCGGAGCCAATCAGCCCCAGCATTTT.

In DNA form, the CDR3 reads TGTGCCAGCAGTTTGGGCGGGTATGGCTACACCTTC. Protein: CASSLGGYGYTF. The chain employs TRBV28 and TRBJ1-2; D is undetermined. V was clipped by 3 bases and J by 5 bases, with 7 bases between them. The germline CDR1 and CDR2 sequences are MDHEN and SYDVKM. The CDR3 length is 12 residues.

This clone was observed a few times. This chain connects TRBV27 to TRBJ1-1; D uncertain. The CDR3 sequence is 15 residues long. The germline CDR1 and CDR2 sequences are MNHEY and SMNVEV (reference sequence). V was trimmed by 0 bases and J by 0 bases, leaving 8 bases between them. The CDR3 sequence is CASSLSWALNTEAFF. The CDR3 nucleotides are TGTGCCAGCAGTTTATCGTGGGCCCTGAACACTGAAGCTTTCTTT.

This clone was detected only once. The chain links TRBV2 to TRBJ2-1; D is possibly TRBD1 (5 bases). This CDR3 region has 15 residues. Trimming took off 3 bases at V and 2 bases at J, with 11 bases between the two ends. The germline V gene has CDR1 SNHLY and CDR2 FYNNEI. CDR3 nucleotide sequence: TGTGCCAGCAGTGACAGGGCTGTAGCCTACAATGAGCAGTTCTTC. This translates into CASSDRAVAYNEQFF.

CDR3 in amino acids: CASSMGQGSAEAFF. Written as DNA, the CDR3 is TGTGCCAGTAGTATGGGACAGGGTAGTGCTGAAGCTTTCTTT. This chain joins TRBV19 and TRBJ1-1, with TRBD1 matching over 9 bases. The CDR3 spans 14 residues. Germline V lookup: CDR1 LNHDA, CDR2 SQIVND (reference sequence). V lost 3 bases and J lost 6; bases outside the gene matches: 5.